This TCR beta chain came from a study of identical twins. Regarding the study as a whole: An excess of low generation probability was shown by twin-shared out-of-frame alpha sequences.

Of note for this clonotype: The antigen is undetermined.

Unique molecular identifiers were present on the cDNA, and a universal primer site came from template switching. TCRdb reanalysed the 5' RACE reads using MiXCR and keeps one entry per CDR3 protein. The sample holds 450,000 to 500,000 distinct CDR3 sequences, roughly an eighth seen once. This CDR3 region has 14 residues. The germline CDR1 and CDR2 sequences are SEHNR and FQNEAQ (reference sequence). V shed 3 bases and J shed 1 base, with 6 bases lying between them. These data were also filed under a second study, of yellow fever vaccine responses in identical twins. That study reports: Reportedly, twins' vaccine T cell responses looked partly convergent and partly personalized.

The rearrangement links TRBV7-9 to TRBJ2-2; possible D gene TRBD1, 5 bases. The sequencing input was CD4+ T cells sorted from blood. The TCR originated in a young woman in good health. The CDR3 reads CASSFGQNTGELFF. CDR3 nucleotide sequence: TGTGCCAGCAGCTTCGGACAGAACACCGGGGAGCTGTTTTTT.